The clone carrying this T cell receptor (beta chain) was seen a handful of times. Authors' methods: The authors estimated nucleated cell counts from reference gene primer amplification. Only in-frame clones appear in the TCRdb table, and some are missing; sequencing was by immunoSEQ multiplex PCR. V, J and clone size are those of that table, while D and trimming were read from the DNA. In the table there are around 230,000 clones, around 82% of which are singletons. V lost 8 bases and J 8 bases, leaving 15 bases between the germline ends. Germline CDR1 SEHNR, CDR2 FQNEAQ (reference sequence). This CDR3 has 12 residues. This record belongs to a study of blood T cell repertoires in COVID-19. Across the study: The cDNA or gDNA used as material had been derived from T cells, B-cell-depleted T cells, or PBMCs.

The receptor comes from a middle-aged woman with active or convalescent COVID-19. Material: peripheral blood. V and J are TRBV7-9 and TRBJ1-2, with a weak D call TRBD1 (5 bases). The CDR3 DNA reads TGTGCCAGCGGAGGGGCAGTGTGGGGCTACACCTTC. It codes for CASGGAVWGYTF.